What follows is one T cell receptor beta chain and its context. The CDR3 is 13 amino acids. V shed 1 base and J shed 4 bases, with 7 bases lying between them. Germline CDR1 reads MGHDK; CDR2 reads SYGVNS. The sample belongs to a study of CD8+ T cells in alopecia areata. Sequencing relied on a cDNA template that was reverse transcribed from extracted RNA. Profiling relied on immunoSEQ multiplex PCR, and the TCRdb table lists in-frame clones only, not all of them. The sample holds a few hundred thousand clones, roughly two thirds seen once. The V call is TRBV25-1, the J call TRBJ1-2; D is ambiguous. The source was CD4+ T cells sorted from blood, collected at week 0. This receptor was taken from a human donor with alopecia areata. The CDR3 sequence is CASSESASYGYTF. The CDR3 nucleotides are TGTGCCAGCAGTGAATCAGCTTCCTATGGCTACACCTTC.